This T cell receptor (beta chain) was retrieved from a study of blood T cells in healthy people across ages. Using a J-beta primer mix together with a sample-barcoded 5' primer, a second PCR was run for roughly 7 to 12 cycles. Each cDNA molecule received a tag from a template-switch adaptor that had 12 random nucleotides. TCRdb re-called the 5' RACE reads through MiXCR, storing one row per CDR3 protein. The table includes 600,000 or so distinct CDR3 sequences, roughly 43% detected once. Per germline, CDR1 GTSNPN and CDR2 SVGIG (reference sequence). The CDR3 is 12 amino acids. Trimming removed 4 bases from V and 3 bases from J, with 9 bases in between. Donors were systemically healthy Caucasian individuals from Russia aged roughly 6 to 100 years. Per-sample PBMC isolation yielded at least 6.5 million cells.

This receptor was taken from a man older than 75 in good health. The chain is built from TRBV30 and TRBJ1-2, with D tentatively TRBD1 (6 bases). Input material: blood. CDR3 loop: CAWKGGYYGYTF. CDR3 in DNA: TGTGCCTGGAAGGGGGGATACTATGGCTACACCTTC. Full variable domain (missing parts from reference TRBV30 and TRBJ1-2): SQTIHQWPATLVQPVGSPLSLECTVEGTSNPNLYWYRQAAGRGLQLLFYSVGIGQISSEVPQNLSASRPQDRQFILSSKKLLLSDSGFYLCAWKGGYYGYTFGSGTRLTVV.